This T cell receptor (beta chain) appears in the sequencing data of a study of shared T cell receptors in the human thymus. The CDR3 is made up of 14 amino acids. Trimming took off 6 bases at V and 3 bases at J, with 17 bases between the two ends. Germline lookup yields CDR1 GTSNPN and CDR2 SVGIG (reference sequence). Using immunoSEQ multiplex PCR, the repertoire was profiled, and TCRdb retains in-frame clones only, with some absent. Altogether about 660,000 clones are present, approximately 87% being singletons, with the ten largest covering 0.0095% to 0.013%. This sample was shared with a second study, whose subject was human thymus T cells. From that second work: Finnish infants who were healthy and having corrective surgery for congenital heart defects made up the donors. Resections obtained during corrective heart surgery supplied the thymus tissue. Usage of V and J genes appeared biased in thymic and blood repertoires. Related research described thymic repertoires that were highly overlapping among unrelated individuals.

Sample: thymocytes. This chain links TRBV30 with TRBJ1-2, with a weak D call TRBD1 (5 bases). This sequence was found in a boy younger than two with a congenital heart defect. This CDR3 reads CACRRGRVDYGYTF. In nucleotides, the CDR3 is TGTGCCTGCCGGCGGGGCAGGGTGGACTATGGCTACACCTTC.